This T cell receptor (beta chain) was obtained from a study of T-cell reconstitution after alpha-beta-depleted transplantation in children. With 4 bases clipped from V and 10 bases from J, the junction kept 9 bases outside the gene matches. There are 13 residues in the CDR3. CDR1 is MDHEN and CDR2 is SYDVKM in the germline V gene. This clonotype was detected many times. As it was prepared, the TCRbeta library received unique molecular identifiers. TCRdb reprocessed the PCR reads via MiXCR and lists one record per CDR3 protein. This table holds a few hundred thousand distinct CDR3 sequences, around 10% found once.

The source was PBMCs from the stem cell graft donor, collected from the stem cell graft. The source is a human donor who donated a stem cell graft to a child with acute lymphoblastic leukemia. The J gene is TRBJ1-1, the V gene TRBV28; 7 positions agree with TRBD1. CDR3 region: CASSSPGGGRAFF. The CDR3 DNA reads as TGTGCCAGCAGTTCTCCGGGAGGGGGCAGAGCTTTCTTT. Supplemented by reference TRBV28 and TRBJ1-1, the full variable domain reads DVKVTQSSRYLVKRTGEKVFLECVQDMDHENMFWYRQDPGLGLRLIYFSYDVKMKEKGDIPEGYSVSREKKERFSLILESASTNQTSMYLCASSSPGGGRAFFGQGTRLTVV.